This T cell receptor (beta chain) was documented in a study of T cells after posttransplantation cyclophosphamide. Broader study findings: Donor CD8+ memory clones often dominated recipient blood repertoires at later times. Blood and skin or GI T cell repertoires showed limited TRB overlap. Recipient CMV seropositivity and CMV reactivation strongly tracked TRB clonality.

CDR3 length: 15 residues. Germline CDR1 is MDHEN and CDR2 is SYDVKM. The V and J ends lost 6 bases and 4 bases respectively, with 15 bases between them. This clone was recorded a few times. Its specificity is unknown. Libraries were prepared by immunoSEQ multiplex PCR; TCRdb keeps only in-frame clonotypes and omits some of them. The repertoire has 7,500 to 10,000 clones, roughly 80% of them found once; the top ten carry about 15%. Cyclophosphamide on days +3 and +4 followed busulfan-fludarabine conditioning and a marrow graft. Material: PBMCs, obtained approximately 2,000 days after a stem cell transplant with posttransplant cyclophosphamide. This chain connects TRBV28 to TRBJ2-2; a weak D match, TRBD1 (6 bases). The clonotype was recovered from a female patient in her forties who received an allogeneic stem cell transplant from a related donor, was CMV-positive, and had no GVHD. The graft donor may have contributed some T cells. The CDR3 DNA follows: TGTGCCAGCAGGCCTACAACAGGGAGCACCGGGGAGCTGTTTTTT. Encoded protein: CASRPTTGSTGELFF.